The rows below give T cell receptor beta chains drawn from one sample of a study of Graves' ophthalmopathy and Graves' hyperthyroidism. MiXCR, run by TCRdb on the multiplex PCR reads, gives a single entry per CDR3 protein. Among over 650,000 distinct CDR3 sequences, under 50% were seen once, and the ten largest hold over 2.5%. Sequenced material: peripheral blood. The receptors stem from an adult man with Graves' ophthalmopathy. Both conserved end residues are part of each CDR3. D genes are given only for firm matches. The listing skips clone size in some rows; elsewhere it reads once, few, many or a size class.

CDR3 protein	CDR3 DNA	V gene	J gene	clone size	D gene	CDR3 length
CASRRDRVKTGELFF	TGTGCCAGCAGAAGGGACAGGGTGAAAACCGGGGAGCTGTTTTTT	TRBV12-3/TRBV12-4	TRBJ2-2	many	TRBD1	15
CASSLEDRPDIQYF	TGTGCCAGCAGCTTAGAAGACAGGCCGGACATTCAGTACTTC	TRBV7-9	TRBJ2-4	NA	NA	14
CASSLSGSTKFYEQYF	TGTGCCAGCAGTCTCTCGGGCTCTACTAAATTCTACGAGCAGTACTTC	TRBV25-1	TRBJ2-7	NA	NA	16
CASRQTGVGEKLFF	TGTGCCAGCAGACAAACAGGGGTCGGTGAAAAACTGTTTTTT	TRBV14	TRBJ1-4	many	TRBD1	14
CASSFPGQGAREETQYF	TGTGCCAGCAGTTTCCCCGGACAGGGGGCAAGGGAGGAGACCCAGTACTTC	TRBV7-4	TRBJ2-5	once	TRBD1	17
CATRLAGGGETQYF	TGTGCCACCCGACTAGCGGGAGGCGGAGAGACCCAGTACTTC	TRBV10-3	TRBJ2-5	many	TRBD2	14
CSAYRDIQETQYF	TGCAGTGCTTACCGGGACATCCAAGAGACCCAGTACTTC	TRBV20-1	TRBJ2-5	many	NA	13
CSVPTSGDTNTGELFF	TGCAGCGTACCGACTAGCGGGGACACCAACACCGGGGAGCTGTTTTTT	TRBV29-1	TRBJ2-2	few	TRBD2	16
CSARVTGARQETQYF	TGCAGTGCTAGAGTAACGGGGGCGCGACAAGAGACCCAGTACTTC	TRBV20-1	TRBJ2-5	many	NA	15
CASSPTASEQFF	TGTGCCAGCAGCCCGACTGCAAGTGAGCAGTTCTTC	TRBV12-3/TRBV12-4	TRBJ2-1	NA	NA	12
CASSPRQGGGYGYTF	TGTGCCAGCAGCCCACGACAGGGGGGTGGTTATGGCTACACCTTC	TRBV9	TRBJ1-2	many	TRBD1	15
CAISDPGHYEQYF	TGTGCCATCAGTGACCCGGGACACTACGAGCAGTACTTC	TRBV10-3	TRBJ2-7	NA	NA	13
CSVGGVGNYEQYF	TGCAGCGTTGGTGGGGTAGGGAACTACGAGCAGTACTTC	TRBV29-1	TRBJ2-7	NA	NA	13
CASSHGPGRGYEQYF	TGTGCCAGTAGTCATGGACCGGGAAGGGGCTACGAGCAGTACTTC	TRBV11-1	TRBJ2-7	NA	NA	15
CATSESGAGTGELFF	TGTGCCACCAGTGAGTCAGGGGCGGGCACCGGGGAGCTGTTTTTT	TRBV24-1	TRBJ2-2	many	NA	15
CAGSLSGQPTSFYGYTF	TGTGCCGGCAGTCTTAGCGGACAGCCGACCAGTTTCTATGGCTACACCTTC	TRBV9	TRBJ1-2	NA	NA	17
CSVVGWVAPYEQYF	TGCAGCGTTGTAGGGTGGGTAGCTCCCTACGAGCAGTACTTC	TRBV29-1	TRBJ2-7	many	NA	14
CSVSPQYF	TGCAGTGTGTCGCCCCAGTACTTC	TRBV20-1	TRBJ2-5	NA	NA	8
CATIVQGLETQYF	TGTGCCACCATAGTACAGGGCTTGGAGACCCAGTACTTC	TRBV24-1	TRBJ2-5	NA	NA	13
CASSTTGTGYLDAETQYF	TGTGCCAGCAGCACCACCGGGACAGGGTATCTAGATGCGGAGACCCAGTACTTC	TRBV6-5	TRBJ2-5	many	TRBD1	18
CASSDRRGGNEQYF	TGTGCCAGCAGTGATAGGAGGGGAGGGAACGAGCAGTACTTC	TRBV6-1	TRBJ2-7	many	TRBD2	14
CATSSPRYAGRGGYEQYF	TGTGCCACCAGCTCTCCCAGATACGCAGGGAGGGGGGGTTACGAGCAGTACTTC	TRBV15	TRBJ2-7	NA	NA	18
CTSSLDGSGANVLTF	TGTACCAGCAGCTTAGATGGGTCTGGGGCCAACGTCCTGACTTTC	TRBV7-2	TRBJ2-6	NA	NA	15
CASSEARVSPYGYTF	TGTGCCAGCAGTGAAGCAAGGGTCAGTCCCTATGGCTACACCTTC	TRBV6-6	TRBJ1-2	many	NA	15
CASFTEAFF	TGTGCCAGTTTCACTGAAGCTTTCTTT	TRBV10-3	TRBJ1-1	NA	NA	9
CASTVGGGRLEAFF	TGTGCCAGCACCGTGGGGGGTGGACGCCTTGAAGCTTTCTTT	TRBV19	TRBJ1-1	many	NA	14
CSSSPWQGKYEQYF	TGCAGCAGTTCTCCGTGGCAGGGGAAGTACGAGCAGTACTTC	TRBV29-1	TRBJ2-7	NA	NA	14
CASSDASPFYEQYF	TGTGCCAGCAGTGACGCTTCCCCCTTCTACGAGCAGTACTTC	TRBV6-6	TRBJ2-7	few	NA	14
CASSSTRTGAFF	TGTGCCAGCAGCTCTACGAGGACGGGTGCTTTCTTT	TRBV7-9	TRBJ1-1	few	NA	12
CASSRPWGETQHF	TGTGCCAGCAGCCGACCTTGGGGAGAGACCCAGCATTTT	TRBV12-3/TRBV12-4	TRBJ1-5	NA	NA	13
CASSESGFSYEQYF	TGTGCCAGCAGTGAATCAGGGTTTTCCTACGAGCAGTACTTC	TRBV25-1	TRBJ2-7	many	NA	14
CASSFRDYAEAFF	TGTGCCAGCAGTTTTCGAGATTATGCTGAAGCTTTCTTT	TRBV12-3/TRBV12-4	TRBJ1-1	few	NA	13
CAISDGTGANVLTF	TGTGCCATCAGTGATGGTACAGGGGCCAACGTCCTGACTTTC	TRBV10-3	TRBJ2-6	NA	NA	14
CASSRVVDTSYEQYF	TGCGCCAGCAGCCGAGTGGTGGACACCTCCTACGAGCAGTACTTC	TRBV5-4	TRBJ2-7	many	NA	15
CSVFGRRSYEQYF	TGCAGCGTTTTTGGGCGCAGGTCCTACGAGCAGTACTTC	TRBV29-1	TRBJ2-7	NA	NA	13
CAWSVVAGSYGYTF	TGTGCCTGGAGTGTAGTGGCGGGGAGCTATGGCTACACCTTC	TRBV30	TRBJ1-2	few	NA	14
CASSLRTYGYTF	TGTGCCAGCAGCTTAAGGACTTATGGCTACACCTTC	TRBV13	TRBJ1-2	many	NA	12
CSVDGLTEAFF	TGCAGCGTTGACGGGCTGACTGAAGCTTTCTTT	TRBV29-1	TRBJ1-1	NA	NA	11
CSARGGLRTGASYEQYF	TGCAGTGCTAGAGGGGGCCTCAGGACAGGGGCGTCGTACGAGCAGTACTTC	TRBV20-1	TRBJ2-7	few	TRBD1	17
CASSVEGTSNEQYF	TGTGCCAGCAGCGTAGAGGGGACCTCTAACGAGCAGTACTTC	TRBV9	TRBJ2-7	NA	NA	14
CASSLTRAYEQYF	TGTGCCAGCAGTTTAACTAGGGCCTACGAGCAGTACTTC	TRBV12-3/TRBV12-4	TRBJ2-7	many	NA	13
CASSIDTDTQYF	TGTGCCAGCAGCATCGACACAGATACGCAGTATTTT	TRBV11-1	TRBJ2-3	NA	NA	12
CASSPGQGQGYTF	TGTGCCAGCAGCCCCGGACAGGGTCAAGGCTACACCTTC	TRBV5-1	TRBJ1-2	many	TRBD1	13
CAISAGQGRDQYF	TGTGCCATCAGTGCGGGGCAGGGACGGGACCAGTACTTC	TRBV10-3	TRBJ2-5	NA	NA	13
CASRAREDPSSTDTQYF	TGTGCCAGCAGGGCGCGGGAGGATCCGAGTAGCACAGATACGCAGTATTTT	TRBV2	TRBJ2-3	NA	TRBD2	17